What follows describes a single T cell receptor (beta chain). Original processing notes: Scientists estimated how many nucleated cells there were by amplifying reference gene primers. Only in-frame clones appear in the TCRdb table, and some are missing; sequencing was by immunoSEQ multiplex PCR. That table furnishes V, J and clone size, whereas the DNA furnished D and trimming. The sample holds 81,000 or so clones, around four fifths seen once. This entry comes from a study of blood T cell repertoires in COVID-19. For the study at large: Acute and convalescent COVID-19 specimens originated in the United States, Italy and Spain. Sources were T cells, B-cell-depleted T cells, or PBMCs; the material itself was cDNA or gDNA.

Sequences were obtained from peripheral blood. This receptor was obtained from an older woman with active or convalescent COVID-19.

In DNA, the CDR3 is TGTGCCAGCAGCCTAGCGGGACTAGGAGACAATGAGCAGTTCTTC. It is translated as CASSLAGLGDNEQFF. V usage is TRBV5-4 and J usage is TRBJ2-1; 9 positions match TRBD2. Germline CDR1 is SGHNT and CDR2 is YYREEE (reference sequence). V lost 4 bases, J lost 5 bases, and 7 bases stayed unmatched. The CDR3 loop spans 15 amino acids.